This is a list of T cell receptor beta chains from one sample in a study of Graves' ophthalmopathy and Graves' hyperthyroidism. TCRdb redid the calling of the multiplex PCR reads with MiXCR, one entry per CDR3 protein. The data contain over 650,000 distinct CDR3 sequences, about 38% of them singletons. The sample consisted of peripheral blood. These receptors were obtained from an adult man with Graves' ophthalmopathy. The CDR3 runs from the conserved cysteine through the conserved F or W. The D gene is left open where the match is weak. Part of the rows lack a size; the others show once, few, many or a class for expanded clones.

TGTGCCTCCCACGCAGGGCTCTACGAGCAGTACTTC,CASHAGLYEQYF,-,12,-,TRBJ2-7,TRBV30
TGTGCCAGCAGTGGGGTTCAGGCTACCCAAGAGACCCAGTACTTC,CASSGVQATQETQYF,-,15,few,TRBJ2-5,TRBV2
TGTGCCAGTACCCTCGGGTCGGGCAATCAGCCCCAGCATTTT,CASTLGSGNQPQHF,-,14,many,TRBJ1-5,TRBV19
TGTGCCAGCAGCTTAGCAGGGACAGGGGTTTCACCCCTCCACTTT,CASSLAGTGVSPLHF,TRBD1,15,many,TRBJ1-6,TRBV7-9
TGCGCCAGCAGCCAAGATCCCAGGGGGGAAGCTTTCTTT,CASSQDPRGEAFF,TRBD1,13,-,TRBJ1-1,TRBV7-9
TGTGCCAGCAGCCCAGGCGGGCGGAACACTGTTTTT,CASSPGGRNTVF,-,12,-,TRBJ1-4,TRBV7-8
TGTGCCTGGAGTGTATGGTTAAACACTGAAGCTTTCTTT,CAWSVWLNTEAFF,-,13,few,TRBJ1-1,TRBV30
TGTGCCAGCAGCCGTCGGGTCAGGGACAGACAAGAGACCCAGTACTTC,CASSRRVRDRQETQYF,TRBD1,16,many,TRBJ2-5,TRBV12-3/TRBV12-4
TGTGCCAGCAGCTTACGGGACAGGGGGGCCCGATCACCCCTCCACTTT,CASSLRDRGARSPLHF,TRBD1,16,-,TRBJ1-6,TRBV7-2
TGTGCCAGCAGCCACGTGGGGGAAACAGCACCTCAAGAGACCCAGTACTTC,CASSHVGETAPQETQYF,-,17,many,TRBJ2-5,TRBV13
TGCGCCAGCAGCCAAGACCGGGGTGGGACTAGCGGGAGTACATGGTACTTC,CASSQDRGGTSGSTWYF,TRBD2,17,many,TRBJ2-7,TRBV4-1
TGTGCCATCCTAGGGGGGGAGACCCAGTACTTC,CAILGGETQYF,-,11,-,TRBJ2-5,TRBV10-3
TGTGCCAGTAGTATAGACCCCGGGACAGGGGGCCGCGAGCAGTACTTC,CASSIDPGTGGREQYF,TRBD1,16,few,TRBJ2-7,TRBV19
-,CASSDVGRGINYF,-,13,once,TRBJ2-5,TRBV25-1
TGTGCCAGCAGTTTCTCTGGGGGAGGCTCACCCCTCCACTTT,CASSFSGGGSPLHF,-,14,-,TRBJ1-6,TRBV7-3
TGTGCCAGCAGTGAATTGAGCGGGCTAGAGGGTGAGCAGTTCTTC,CASSELSGLEGEQFF,-,15,-,TRBJ2-1,TRBV2
TGTGCCAGCAGTACAGGACAGGCCCGGCGGGCCAACGTCCTGACTTTC,CASSTGQARRANVLTF,TRBD1,16,-,TRBJ2-6,TRBV6-5
TGTGCCAGCAGCCCCGAGGGCGGACTGACAAACTATGGCTACACCTTC,CASSPEGGLTNYGYTF,-,16,many,TRBJ1-2,TRBV7-9
TGCGCCAGCAGCTTGGTTGGGACAGGGGTCTCTGGAAACACCATATATTTT,CASSLVGTGVSGNTIYF,TRBD1,17,many,TRBJ1-3,TRBV5-1
TGTGCCAGTAAGGGGCAGATCTATGGCTACACCTTC,CASKGQIYGYTF,-,12,many,TRBJ1-2,TRBV19
TGTGCCATCAGTGGGGAAGCTGGCGGAAACACCATATATTTT,CAISGEAGGNTIYF,-,14,many,TRBJ1-3,TRBV10-3
TGTGCCAGCAGTTTAGGACGCGGCTACGAGCAGCACTTC,CASSLGRGYEQHF,-,13,-,TRBJ2-7,TRBV12-5
TGTGCCAGCAGCCAGCTGCGCGGGGAGACCCAGTACTTC,CASSQLRGETQYF,-,13,many,TRBJ2-5,TRBV11-2
TGCAGTGCTAGCCCCACAGGGACTTGGGAGACCCAGTACTTC,CSASPTGTWETQYF,-,14,many,TRBJ2-5,TRBV20-1
TGCGCCAGCAGTGACCGGGCTCCCTCTACGGGGTCACCCCTCCACTTT,CASSDRAPSTGSPLHF,-,16,-,TRBJ1-6,TRBV10-2
TGTGCCAGCAGCCAACCTATTGGGGCGGGGAACACTGAAGCTTTCTTT,CASSQPIGAGNTEAFF,-,16,few,TRBJ1-1,TRBV7-9
TGCAGCGCCACCGGACAGGGCGGGAACACTGAAGCTTTC,CSATGQGGNTEAF,TRBD1,13,-,TRBJ2-6,TRBV29-1
TGCGCCAGCACACAGGGGGGCACACTGAACACCGGGGAGCTGTTTTTT,CASTQGGTLNTGELFF,TRBD1,16,few,TRBJ2-2,TRBV5-1
TGTGCCAGCAGTGAATTTCGGCCAGGGGAGACCCAGTACTTC,CASSEFRPGETQYF,-,14,many,TRBJ2-5,TRBV6-1
TGTGCCAGCAGCTTAGTTGGGACTAGCGGGAGCGGTCAAGAGACCCAGTACTTC,CASSLVGTSGSGQETQYF,TRBD2,18,many,TRBJ2-5,TRBV7-2
TGCAGTGCTAGAGCAGCAACGGGACAGGGTGTGTTGTCACCCCTCCACTTT,CSARAATGQGVLSPLHF,TRBD1,17,many,TRBJ1-6,TRBV20-1
TGTGCCAGCAGCCTAAACGGACGGGGACTGGAGACCCAGTACTTC,CASSLNGRGLETQYF,-,15,-,TRBJ2-5,TRBV7-9
TGTGCCAGCAGGAAGACAGGGGAGACTAATGAAAAACTGTTTTTT,CASRKTGETNEKLFF,TRBD1,15,many,TRBJ1-4,TRBV7-9
TGCAGTGCTCAGATCGGTCTGGGCTACACCTTC,CSAQIGLGYTF,-,11,many,TRBJ1-2,TRBV20-1
TGTGCCAGCAGCTTACAGGGGGCTGCATCAGATACGCAGTACTTC,CASSLQGAASDTQYF,TRBD1,15,once,TRBJ2-5,TRBV10-3
TGTGCCAGTAGTACAGGGACGGTTAACACTGAAGCTTTCTTT,CASSTGTVNTEAFF,-,14,many,TRBJ1-1,TRBV19
TGTGCCAGCGCTACCTCAACCAGGGGGGGGGTCGAAAAACTGTTTTTT,CASATSTRGGVEKLFF,TRBD1,16,many,TRBJ1-4,TRBV12-3/TRBV12-4
TGTGCCAGCAGCCAAGGACTAACAGGCCCCTCTCTCTATGGCTACACCTTC,CASSQGLTGPSLYGYTF,-,17,few,TRBJ1-2,TRBV12-3/TRBV12-4
TGTGCCAGCAGTCGGCCCACCGGGTTGGCTAATGAAAAACTGTTTTTT,CASSRPTGLANEKLFF,-,16,-,TRBJ1-4,TRBV12-3/TRBV12-4
TGTGCCAGCAGTGACGAGGGCCTCGGGGCCAACGTCCTGACTTTC,CASSDEGLGANVLTF,-,15,-,TRBJ2-6,TRBV2
TGTGCCAGTAGTCGGGTCCCCCCGTCCGGCACCATATATTTT,CASSRVPPSGTIYF,-,14,many,TRBJ1-3,TRBV19
TGCAGTGCTAGCAGTATATGGGGGGACGAGCAGTACTTC,CSASSIWGDEQYF,-,13,few,TRBJ2-7,TRBV20-1
TGCGCCAGCAGCATCGCAGGTGAAAAACTGTTTTTT,CASSIAGEKLFF,-,12,-,TRBJ1-4,TRBV5-1
TGCGCCAGCAGCGCCGGGACTAGCGGGAGGGATCGAGAGACCCAGTACTTC,CASSAGTSGRDRETQYF,TRBD2,17,many,TRBJ2-5,TRBV5-1
TGCGCCAGCAGTGATAAAGGGAGGGCCGGGGAGCTGTTTTTT,CASSDKGRAGELFF,TRBD2,14,many,TRBJ2-2,TRBV10-2
TGTGCCAGTAGTATTCGGGCGGCCTTGGGCTATGGCTACACCTTC,CASSIRAALGYGYTF,-,15,many,TRBJ1-2,TRBV19
TGTGCCAGCAGTCCGCTAGTCGGGGGCGGGTCCTACGAGCAGTACTTC,CASSPLVGGGSYEQYF,-,16,many,TRBJ2-7,TRBV7-2
TGTGCCAGCAGTGATCGGGGGCCTGAAGCTTTCTTT,CASSDRGPEAFF,-,12,many,TRBJ1-1,TRBV2
TGTGCCAGACTTGGACTCCCGGAGGACGAGCAGTGCTTC,CARLGLPEDEQCF,-,13,few,TRBJ2-7,TRBV7-6
TGCAGCGTTGAGTACAGGGGAGCTATGAACACTGAAGCTTTCTTT,CSVEYRGAMNTEAFF,TRBD1,15,many,TRBJ1-1,TRBV29-1
TGCGCCAGCAGCCAAGAGACAGGGTACTATAATTCACCCCTCCACTTT,CASSQETGYYNSPLHF,TRBD1,16,few,TRBJ1-6,TRBV4-1
TGTGCCAGCAGCCCAAGACTAGCGGGAGAGACCCAGTACTTC,CASSPRLAGETQYF,TRBD2,14,once,TRBJ2-5,TRBV7-6
TGTGCCAGCAGCCTATCTGGGGAATCGAGCGGGGAGCTGTTTTTT,CASSLSGESSGELFF,-,15,few,TRBJ2-2,TRBV7-8
TGTGCCATCAGTGATTATACTAGCGGGAGCTACGAGCAGTACTTC,CAISDYTSGSYEQYF,TRBD2,15,-,TRBJ2-7,TRBV10-3
TGTGCCAGCACAGGGGTTGGCCGCCAGGGAGTGTATGGCTACACCTTC,CASTGVGRQGVYGYTF,-,16,many,TRBJ1-2,TRBV6-5
TGTGCCAGCAGTGACTTGTCAGACCCTTTGAACACTGAAGCTTTCTTT,CASSDLSDPLNTEAFF,-,16,-,TRBJ1-1,TRBV10-3
TGTGCCAGCAGTGAATCTCCCGGGACAGCTGGAAACACCATATATTTT,CASSESPGTAGNTIYF,TRBD1,16,-,TRBJ1-3,TRBV10-3
TGTGCCAGTCGCCCAGACACCAATCAGCCCCAGCATTTT,CASRPDTNQPQHF,-,13,-,TRBJ1-5,TRBV24-1